A selection of T cell receptor beta chains follows, all from one sample in a study of CD8+ T cells in alopecia areata. The method was immunoSEQ multiplex PCR; TCRdb's version includes in-frame clones alone and lacks a portion of them. The top ten clones hold roughly 15% of a sample with about 97,000 clones, 50% to 60% of them seen once. Sample: CD8+ T cells sorted from blood, taken at week 56, from a patient treated with tofacitinib. The receptors come from a human donor with alopecia areata. CDR3s include the opening cysteine and the closing phenylalanine or tryptophan. Each record gives: J gene, V gene, CDR3 protein.

j_gene: TRBJ2-6; v_gene: TRBV6-1; CDR3aa: CASSEGGSSSGANVLTF
j_gene: TRBJ2-1; v_gene: TRBV5-4; CDR3aa: CASSLRRGQDLGHNEQFF
j_gene: TRBJ2-1; v_gene: TRBV13; CDR3aa: CASSLQGTYNEQFF
j_gene: TRBJ1-4; v_gene: TRBV7-9; CDR3aa: CASRKEGINEKLFF
j_gene: TRBJ1-4; v_gene: TRBV18; CDR3aa: CASSPRPSGEKLFF
j_gene: TRBJ2-4; v_gene: TRBV5-4; CDR3aa: CASSLEGVRVAKNIQYF
j_gene: TRBJ1-1; v_gene: TRBV4-2; CDR3aa: CASSQEDRMNTEAFF
j_gene: TRBJ1-2; v_gene: TRBV23-1; CDR3aa: CASRTGGKEGNYGYTF
j_gene: TRBJ2-7; v_gene: TRBV29-1; CDR3aa: CSVVSAGGRGNEQYF
j_gene: TRBJ2-1; v_gene: TRBV9; CDR3aa: CASSPGGGANNEQFF
j_gene: TRBJ2-1; v_gene: TRBV7-8; CDR3aa: CASSLGTPDNEQFF
j_gene: TRBJ1-2; v_gene: TRBV2; CDR3aa: CASSDGETGSRNYGYTF
j_gene: TRBJ1-2; v_gene: TRBV19; CDR3aa: CASSPEDSANYGYTF
j_gene: TRBJ2-7; v_gene: TRBV7-9; CDR3aa: CASRNYEQYF
j_gene: TRBJ1-6; v_gene: TRBV5-1; CDR3aa: CASSPWGRAGPFNSPLHF
j_gene: TRBJ2-7; v_gene: TRBV9; CDR3aa: CASSRSGGGTYEQYF
j_gene: TRBJ1-5; v_gene: TRBV7-9; CDR3aa: CASSLASGGSNQPQHF